One sample yielded the 25 T cell receptor beta chains listed below, sequenced in a study of control samples from healthy donors and cancer patients. The method was immunoSEQ multiplex PCR; TCRdb's version includes in-frame clones alone and lacks a portion of them. The sample includes some 150,000 clones, 96% seen only once; the top ten take 1%. Input material: blood. The source of these receptors is a woman in her 30s in good health.

The V and J genes are TRBV6-5 and TRBJ2-5; TRBD1 matches at 7 bases. J was trimmed by 5 bases and V by 7 bases; bases with no gene match: 13. Per germline, CDR1 MNHEY and CDR2 SVGAGI. The CDR3 is 15 residues long. CDR3 DNA sequence: TGTGCCAGCAAGAACAGGGGACCAGGCTACGAGACCCAGTACTTC. Translating gives CASKNRGPGYETQYF.

The chain joins TRBV3-1 (or the pseudogene TRBV3-2) to TRBJ1-1, with D possibly matching TRBD1 (6 bases). The CDR3 is 13 residues long. Trimming removed 0 bases at V and 9 bases at J, with 11 bases between. In germline, CDR1 is LGHDT, CDR2 YNNKEL (reference sequence). The DNA of the CDR3 is TGTGCCAGCAGCCAAGATCCACAGGGAAAAGCTTTCTTT. Residues: CASSQDPQGKAFF.

V gene TRBV14 combines with J gene TRBJ2-7; 8 bases line up with TRBD1. The length of the CDR3 is 15 residues. Germline assignment: CDR1 SGHDN and CDR2 FVKESK. V dropped 2 bases and J dropped 0; count of bases not matched to a gene: 3. In nucleotides, the CDR3 is TGTGCCAGCAGCCAATTTGGGACAGGCTCCTACGAGCAGTACTTC. Translating it yields CASSQFGTGSYEQYF.

Note on this clone: One junction end disagrees with the germline gene, perhaps due to a read error. The chain joins TRBV7-7 to TRBJ2-3; 8 bases line up with TRBD2. Germline V gene lookup returns CDR1 SSHAT and CDR2 FNYEAQ (reference sequence). The CDR3 consists of 14 residues. CDR3 residues: CASSLGGGLATQYF. CDR3 nucleotide sequence: TGTGCTAGCAGCTTAGGAGGTGGACTAGCTACGCAGTATTTT.

The genes are TRBV7-9 and TRBJ1-1; tentatively, D is TRBD1 (6 bases). Trimming stripped 2 bases from V and 0 bases from J, with 10 bases between. Germline V gives CDR1 SEHNR, CDR2 FQNEAQ (reference sequence). The CDR3 sequence is 15 residues long. The CDR3 sequence: CASSLMTGMNTEAFF. DNA of the CDR3: TGTGCCAGCAGCTTAATGACAGGTATGAACACTGAAGCTTTCTTT.

This sequence joins TRBV15 and TRBJ1-5; the D gene is possibly TRBD1 (5 bases). V lost 0 bases, J lost 6 bases, and 18 bases lay in between. Germline V gene data show CDR1 as LNHNV and CDR2 as YYDKDF (reference sequence). The CDR3 covers 17 residues. CDR3 DNA sequence: TGTGCCACCAGCAGAGATGGGGCCCCAACCCTGGGTCAGCCCCAGCATTTT. Translating it yields CATSRDGAPTLGQPQHF.

The V gene is TRBV5-1, the J gene TRBJ1-1; D remains ambiguous. The length of the CDR3 is 14 residues. Trimming removed 2 bases at V and 2 bases at J, with 10 bases between. Germline V CDR1 and CDR2: SGHRS, YFSETQ. DNA of the CDR3: TGCGCCAGCAGCTTACGGGGTGGAAACACTGAAGCTTTCTTT. Its translation is CASSLRGGNTEAFF.

Only one count was recorded for this clone. The V gene is TRBV6-5, the J gene TRBJ1-4; perhaps TRBD1 as D (5 bases). In germline, CDR1 is MNHEY, CDR2 SVGAGI. The CDR3 is 11 residues long. With 9 bases removed from V and 8 bases from J, the gap between germline ends came to 10 bases. The CDR3, as DNA: TGTGCCAGTCGGCACAGGGAAAAACTGTTTTTT. Its translation: CASRHREKLFF.

The chain uses TRBV5-5 and TRBJ1-2; D is uncertain. Germline lookup yields CDR1 SGHKS and CDR2 YYEKEE (reference sequence). V lost 0 bases and J 0 bases, leaving 9 bases between the germline ends. The CDR3 has 15 amino acids. In DNA, the CDR3 is TGTGCCAGCAGCTTGGAAGACGCCTCTAACTATGGCTACACCTTC. It encodes CASSLEDASNYGYTF.

The V call is TRBV5-6, the J call TRBJ2-3; D might be TRBD2 (6 bases). The CDR3 is 15 residues long. V was pared by 1 base and J by 2 bases, with 11 bases between. Germline CDR1 reads SGHDT; CDR2 reads YYEEEE. For the CDR3, the DNA is TGTGCCAGCAGCTTGAGGCGGGGTCCCACAGATACGCAGTATTTT. Its translation is CASSLRRGPTDTQYF.

The rearrangement joins TRBV3-1 (or the pseudogene TRBV3-2) to TRBJ2-2, with D perhaps matching TRBD1 (6 bases). Germline CDR1 is LGHDT and CDR2 is YNNKEL (reference sequence). The CDR3 has 15 amino acids. Trimming shortened V by 3 bases and J by 9 bases, and 17 bases separated the two germline ends. The CDR3 protein is CASSHLGGGPRELFF. The CDR3 DNA reads as TGTGCCAGCAGCCACCTGGGTGGGGGCCCAAGGGAGCTGTTTTTT.

The chain has TRBV7-2 and TRBJ2-1; D may be TRBD2 (5 bases). The CDR3 consists of 14 residues. V was cut by 8 bases and J by 3 bases, with 14 bases left in between. Per germline, CDR1 SGHTA and CDR2 FQGNSA. CDR3 protein: CASGPPSSYNEQFF. DNA for the CDR3: TGTGCCAGCGGTCCCCCTAGCAGCTACAATGAGCAGTTCTTC.

This clone has only one observation. As DNA, the CDR3 is TGTGCCAGCAGTTCACAGCGACCGGGACAGGGATTTTCTAACTATGGCTACACCTTC. Its protein is CASSSQRPGQGFSNYGYTF. V gene TRBV28 combines with J gene TRBJ1-2; 9 bases agree with TRBD1. The germline CDR1 and CDR2 sequences are MDHEN and SYDVKM. The V segment lost 4 bases and the J segment 0 bases; nucleotides outside the gene matches: 15. This CDR3 has 19 residues.

This sequence joins TRBV6-6 and TRBJ2-1; perhaps TRBD1 as D (6 bases). This CDR3 is 13 amino acids long. Trimming removed 8 bases at V and 3 bases at J, with 11 bases between. CDR1 and CDR2 (germline): MNHNY, SVGAGI (reference sequence). The CDR3, as DNA: TGTGCCAGCGGATTACAGGGCTACAATGAGCAGTTCTTC. Its protein product is CASGLQGYNEQFF.

V is TRBV3-1 (or the pseudogene TRBV3-2) and J is TRBJ2-1, with 7 bases aligning to TRBD2. Germline loops: CDR1 LGHDT, CDR2 YNNKEL (reference sequence). The V segment lost 0 bases and the J segment 10 bases; nucleotides outside the gene matches: 9. The CDR3 sequence is 15 residues long. CDR3 sequence reads: CASSQDISTAGEQFF. The CDR3, as DNA: TGTGCCAGCAGCCAAGATATATCCACAGCGGGGGAGCAGTTCTTC.

The chain uses TRBV6-5 and TRBJ1-6; no reliable D call. The CDR3 totals 14 residues. Germline loops: CDR1 MNHEY, CDR2 SVGAGI. Deletions cut 5 bases from V and 6 bases from J, with 11 bases between. CDR3 in amino acids: CASSRRVSNSPLHF. In nucleotides, the CDR3 is TGTGCCAGCAGTCGCCGGGTATCTAATTCACCCCTCCACTTT.

This chain joins TRBV27 and TRBJ1-3; D is unresolved. V was cut by 6 bases and J by 0 bases, with 9 bases left in between. The germline CDR1 and CDR2 sequences are MNHEY and SMNVEV (reference sequence). The CDR3 contains 14 residues. CDR3 in DNA: TGTGCCAGCAGCCCCAAGTTCTCTGGAAACACCATATATTTT. Translated: CASSPKFSGNTIYF.

V and J are TRBV2 and TRBJ1-6; 9 nucleotides match TRBD1. Per the germline V gene, CDR1 is SNHLY and CDR2 is FYNNEI. The CDR3 loop spans 13 amino acids. V shed 4 bases, J shed 15 bases, and the junction held 7 bases outside the gene matches. CDR3 nucleotides: TGTGCCAGCAGTGTGGCGACAGGGGGTCTCCTCCACTTT. Encoded protein: CASSVATGGLLHF.

The chain joins TRBV19 to TRBJ2-7; 10 bases line up with TRBD1. This CDR3 comprises 14 residues. Germline CDR1 and CDR2: LNHDA and SQIVND (reference sequence). V lost 4 bases to trimming and J lost 2 bases; unmatched junction nucleotides: 2. The CDR3 DNA follows: TGTGCCAGTAGTACAGGACAGGGGGCCTACGAGCAGTACTTC. The encoded protein is CASSTGQGAYEQYF.

V and J are TRBV6-5 and TRBJ1-4; D uncertain. Germline values: CDR1 MNHEY, CDR2 SVGAGI. The CDR3 length is 14 residues. V gave up 6 bases and J gave up 8 bases, with 16 bases separating them. The CDR3 region has the DNA TGTGCCAGCAGGTGGGGTATGGGCAACGAAAAACTGTTTTTT. It yields the protein CASRWGMGNEKLFF.

The chain joins TRBV5-5 to TRBJ1-6; D unresolved. The length of the CDR3 is 14 residues. Per the germline V gene, CDR1 is SGHKS and CDR2 is YYEKEE (reference sequence). V was cut by 0 bases and J by 7 bases, with 8 bases left in between. The CDR3 sequence: CASSLVSPNSPLHF. CDR3 DNA sequence: TGTGCCAGCAGCTTGGTTAGCCCGAATTCACCCCTCCACTTT.

This clone has only one observation. V usage is TRBV21-1 and J usage is TRBJ1-1; TRBD1 is the table's D call and was not checked against the DNA. TRBV21-1 is termed a pseudogene. This CDR3 region has 16 residues. The CDR3 DNA is TGTGCCAGCAGCACTTTTGGGACAGATGAGAACACTGAAGCTTTCTTT. Its translation: CASSTFGTDENTEAFF.

This rearrangement joins TRBV7-8 to TRBJ1-1; D might be TRBD1 (5 bases). From germline, CDR1 is SGHVS and CDR2 FQNEAQ. The CDR3 has 15 amino acids. V shed 4 bases and J shed 4 bases, with 16 bases lying between them. In DNA, the CDR3 is TGTGCCAGCAGCTCCCGGGACGTGGCGAGCACTGAAGCTTTCTTT. This codes for CASSSRDVASTEAFF.

The chain carries TRBV3-1 (or the pseudogene TRBV3-2) and TRBJ2-2; the D is unclear. The CDR3 is 14 amino acids. Trimming shortened V by 2 bases and J by 1 base, and 5 bases separated the two germline ends. Germline V gene lookup returns CDR1 LGHDT and CDR2 YNNKEL (reference sequence). Here the CDR3 reads CASSQHGNTGELFF. The CDR3 DNA reads as TGTGCCAGCAGCCAACACGGGAACACCGGGGAGCTGTTTTTT.

CDR3 coding DNA: TGTGCCAGCAGTCGAGGACTAGCGGGGACCTACGAGCAGTACTTC. It codes for CASSRGLAGTYEQYF. The rearrangement links TRBV5-4 to TRBJ2-7; 12 nucleotides match TRBD2. Germline assignment: CDR1 SGHNT and CDR2 YYREEE (reference sequence). This CDR3 spans 15 amino acids. Trimming cost V 5 bases and J 2 bases; bases outside gene matches: 5. The whole variable domain, filled in from reference TRBV5-4 and TRBJ2-7, reads ETGVTQSPTHLIKTRGQQVTLRCSSQSGHNTVSWYQQALGQGPQFIFQYYREEENGRGNFPPRFSGLQFPNYSSELNVNALELDDSALYLCASSRGLAGTYEQYFGPGTRLTVT.